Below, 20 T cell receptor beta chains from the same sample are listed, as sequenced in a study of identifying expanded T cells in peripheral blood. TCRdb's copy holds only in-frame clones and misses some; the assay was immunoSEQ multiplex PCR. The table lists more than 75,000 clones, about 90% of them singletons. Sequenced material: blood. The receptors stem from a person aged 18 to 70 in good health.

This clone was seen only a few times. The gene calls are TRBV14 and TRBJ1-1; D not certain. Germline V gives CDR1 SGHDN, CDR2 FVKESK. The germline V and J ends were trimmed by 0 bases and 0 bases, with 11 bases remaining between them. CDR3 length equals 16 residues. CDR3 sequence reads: CASSQESPVMNTEAFF. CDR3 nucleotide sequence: TGTGCCAGCAGCCAAGAATCTCCAGTTATGAACACTGAAGCTTTCTTT.

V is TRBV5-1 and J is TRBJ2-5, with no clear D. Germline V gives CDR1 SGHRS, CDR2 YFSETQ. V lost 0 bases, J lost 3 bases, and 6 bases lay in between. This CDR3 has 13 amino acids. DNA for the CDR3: TGCGCCAGCAGCTTGGAACCTGAAGAGACCCAGTACTTC. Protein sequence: CASSLEPEETQYF.

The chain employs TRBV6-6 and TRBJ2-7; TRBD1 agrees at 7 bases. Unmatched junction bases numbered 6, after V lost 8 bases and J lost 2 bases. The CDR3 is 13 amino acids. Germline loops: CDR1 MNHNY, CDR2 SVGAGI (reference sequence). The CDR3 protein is CASGEGQTYEQYF. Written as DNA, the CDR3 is TGTGCCAGCGGAGAGGGACAGACCTACGAGCAGTACTTC.

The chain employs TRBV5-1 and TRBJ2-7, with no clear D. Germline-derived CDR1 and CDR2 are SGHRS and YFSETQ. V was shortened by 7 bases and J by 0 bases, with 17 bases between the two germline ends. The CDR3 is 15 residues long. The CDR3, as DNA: TGCGCCAGCCGCCTAGGGCCCGAGAGCTCCTACGAGCAGTACTTC. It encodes CASRLGPESSYEQYF.

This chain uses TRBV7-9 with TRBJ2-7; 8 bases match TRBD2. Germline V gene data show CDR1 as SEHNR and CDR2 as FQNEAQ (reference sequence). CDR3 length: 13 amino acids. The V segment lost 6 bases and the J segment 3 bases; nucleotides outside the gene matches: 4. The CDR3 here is CASRSSGNYEQYF. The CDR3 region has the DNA TGTGCCAGCAGGAGTAGCGGGAACTACGAGCAGTACTTC.

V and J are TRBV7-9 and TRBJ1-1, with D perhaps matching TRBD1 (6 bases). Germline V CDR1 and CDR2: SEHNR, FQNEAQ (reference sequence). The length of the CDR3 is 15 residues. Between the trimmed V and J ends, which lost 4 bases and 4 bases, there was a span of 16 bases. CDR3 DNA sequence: TGTGCCAGCAGCTCGGAAGAAGCGGGGGCCACTGAAGCTTTCTTT. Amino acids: CASSSEEAGATEAFF. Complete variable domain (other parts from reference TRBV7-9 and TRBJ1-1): DTGVSQNPRHKITKRGQNVTFRCDPISEHNRLYWYRQTLGQGPEFLTYFQNEAQLEKSRLLSDRFSAERPKGSFSTLEIQRTEQGDSAMYLCASSSEEAGATEAFFGQGTRLTVV.

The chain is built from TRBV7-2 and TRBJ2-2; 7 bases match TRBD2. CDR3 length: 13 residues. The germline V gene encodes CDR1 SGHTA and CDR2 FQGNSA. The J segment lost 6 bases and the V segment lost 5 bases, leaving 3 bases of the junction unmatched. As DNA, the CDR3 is TGTGCCAGCAGCGTTGCGGGAGCCGGGGAGCTGTTTTTT. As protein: CASSVAGAGELFF.

CDR3 sequence: CASSLEGLVPNTEAFF. CDR3 sequence (DNA): TGTGCCAGCAGCTTAGAGGGCCTAGTACCCAACACTGAAGCTTTCTTT. The chain is built from TRBV7-2 and TRBJ1-1; D remains ambiguous. Germline CDR1 SGHTA, CDR2 FQGNSA. The V end lost 1 base, the J end lost 2 bases, and 14 bases lay between the germline ends. The CDR3 totals 16 residues.

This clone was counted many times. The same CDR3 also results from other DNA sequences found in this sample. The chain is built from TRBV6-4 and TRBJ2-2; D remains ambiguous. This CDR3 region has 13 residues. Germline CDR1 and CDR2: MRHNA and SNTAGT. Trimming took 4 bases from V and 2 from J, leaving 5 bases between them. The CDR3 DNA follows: TGTGCCAGCAGTGCTGGAAACACCGGGGAGCTGTTTTTT. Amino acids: CASSAGNTGELFF.

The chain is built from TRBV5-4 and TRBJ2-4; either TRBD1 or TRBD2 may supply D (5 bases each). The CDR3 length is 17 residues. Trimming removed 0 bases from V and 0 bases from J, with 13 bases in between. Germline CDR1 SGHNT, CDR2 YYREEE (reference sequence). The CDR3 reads CASSLEGERGAKNIQYF. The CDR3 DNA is TGTGCCAGCAGCTTGGAGGGAGAGAGGGGAGCCAAAAACATTCAGTACTTC.

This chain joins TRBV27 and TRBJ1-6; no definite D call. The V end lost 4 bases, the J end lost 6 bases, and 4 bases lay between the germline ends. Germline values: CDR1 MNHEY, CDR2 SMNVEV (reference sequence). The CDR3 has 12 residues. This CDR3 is CASSYGNSPLHF. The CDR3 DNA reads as TGTGCCAGCAGTTATGGTAATTCACCCCTCCACTTT.

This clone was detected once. CDR3: CASSRDSTEAFF. CDR3 sequence (DNA): TGTGCCAGCAGTAGGGACTCGACTGAAGCTTTCTTT. The chain recombines TRBV6-5 with TRBJ1-1; D might be TRBD1 (5 bases). The germline CDR1 and CDR2 sequences are MNHEY and SVGAGI. V lost 5 bases to trimming and J lost 5 bases, with 9 bases between them. The CDR3 is 12 residues long.

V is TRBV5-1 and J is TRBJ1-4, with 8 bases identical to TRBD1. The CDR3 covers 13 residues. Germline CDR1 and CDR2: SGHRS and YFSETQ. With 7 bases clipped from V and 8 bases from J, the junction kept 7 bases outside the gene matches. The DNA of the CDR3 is TGCGCCAGCGGGACAGGAAGAGGCGAAAAACTGTTTTTT. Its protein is CASGTGRGEKLFF.

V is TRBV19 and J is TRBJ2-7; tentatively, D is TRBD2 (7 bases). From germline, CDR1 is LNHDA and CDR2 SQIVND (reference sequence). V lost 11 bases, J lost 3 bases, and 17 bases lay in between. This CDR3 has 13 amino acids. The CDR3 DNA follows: TGTGCCTTCCTAAGGGGAGGGGGCTACGAGCAGTACTTC. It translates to CAFLRGGGYEQYF.

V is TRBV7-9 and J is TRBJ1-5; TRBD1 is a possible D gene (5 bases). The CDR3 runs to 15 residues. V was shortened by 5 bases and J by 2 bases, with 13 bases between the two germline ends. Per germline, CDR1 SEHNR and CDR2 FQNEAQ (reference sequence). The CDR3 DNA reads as TGTGCCAGCAGCGCGGGGGGAAGTCGCAATCAGCCCCAGCATTTT. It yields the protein CASSAGGSRNQPQHF.

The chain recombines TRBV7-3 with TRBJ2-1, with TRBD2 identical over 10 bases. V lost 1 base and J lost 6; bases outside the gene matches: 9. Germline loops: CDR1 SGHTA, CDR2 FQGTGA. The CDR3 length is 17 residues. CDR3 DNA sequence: TGTGCCAGCAGCTTAAGAGTGGGAGCGGGAGGGTTCAATGAGCAGTTCTTC. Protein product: CASSLRVGAGGFNEQFF. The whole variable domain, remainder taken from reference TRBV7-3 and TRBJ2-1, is GAGVSQTPSNKVTEKGKYVELRCDPISGHTALYWYRQSLGQGPEFLIYFQGTGAADDSGLPNDRFFAVRPEGSVSTLKIQRTERGDSAVYLCASSLRVGAGGFNEQFFGPGTRLTVL.

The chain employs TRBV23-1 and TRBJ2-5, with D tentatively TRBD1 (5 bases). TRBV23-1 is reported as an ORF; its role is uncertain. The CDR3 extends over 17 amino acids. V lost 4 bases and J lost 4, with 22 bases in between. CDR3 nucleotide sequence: TGCGCCAGCAGTCGGCCCCAGGGCGGCTGGATCGTAGAGACCCAGTACTTC. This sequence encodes CASSRPQGGWIVETQYF.

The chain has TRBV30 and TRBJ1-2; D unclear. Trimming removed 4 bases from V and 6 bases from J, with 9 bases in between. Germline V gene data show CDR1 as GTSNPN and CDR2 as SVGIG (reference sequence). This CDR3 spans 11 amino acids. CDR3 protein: CAWKDGDGYTF. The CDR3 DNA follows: TGTGCCTGGAAGGACGGAGATGGCTACACCTTC.

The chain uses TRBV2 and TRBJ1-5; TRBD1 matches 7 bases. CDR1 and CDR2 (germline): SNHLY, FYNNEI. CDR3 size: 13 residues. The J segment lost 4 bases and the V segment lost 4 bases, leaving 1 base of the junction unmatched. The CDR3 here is CASSVQGNQPQHF. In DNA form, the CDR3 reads TGTGCCAGCAGTGTACAGGGGAATCAGCCCCAGCATTTT. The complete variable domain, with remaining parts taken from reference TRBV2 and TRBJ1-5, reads EPEVTQTPSHQVTQMGQEVILRCVPISNHLYFYWYRQILGQKVEFLVSFYNNEISEKSEIFDDQFSVERPDGSNFTLKIRSTKLEDSAMYFCASSVQGNQPQHFGDGTRLSIL.

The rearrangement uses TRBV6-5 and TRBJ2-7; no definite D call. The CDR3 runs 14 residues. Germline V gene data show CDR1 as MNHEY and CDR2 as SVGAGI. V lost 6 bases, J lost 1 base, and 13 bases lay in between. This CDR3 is CASSRLGRSYEQYF. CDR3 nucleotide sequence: TGTGCCAGCAGCCGCCTCGGCAGGTCCTACGAGCAGTACTTC.